This T cell receptor (beta chain) was recovered during a study of shared clonotypes between healthy human individuals. Evenly divided among several immunoSEQ plates was the genomic DNA of each subset. Here immunoSEQ multiplex PCR was the method, and the copy in TCRdb shows in-frame clones only, minus some. This sample has some 2.4 million clones, with under 95% found just once. This clone has a single count. The CDR3 is 17 residues long. From germline, CDR1 is MDHEN and CDR2 SYDVKM. V shed 5 bases and J shed 0 bases, with 17 bases lying between them. This receptor was taken from a man aged 18 to 35 in good health. Some clones in this sample may be carry-over from other donors' samples. The sample comprised naive CD4+ T cells from PBMCs. Subset defined: CD45RA+ positively selected. The chain is built from TRBV28 and TRBJ1-3, with a weak D call TRBD1 (5 bases). The CDR3 here is CASSQAGTQPSGNTIYF. CDR3 DNA sequence: TGTGCCAGCAGTCAAGCCGGGACCCAACCCTCTGGAAACACCATATATTTT.